The 5 T cell receptor beta chains reported below all come from one sample, sequenced in a study of glioma-infiltrating T cells. TCR alpha and beta CDR3 regions were amplified from RNA using iRepertoire nested multiplex PCR. TCRdb re-called the multiplex PCR reads with MiXCR, one entry per CDR3 protein. The data contain about 130,000 distinct CDR3 sequences, about 25% of them seen just once; the ten biggest clones take up over 25%. Source material: glioma tissue, nonneoplastic brain tissue, or PBMCs (not recorded which). The receptor set was obtained from a human donor with low-grade glioma or glioblastoma, undergoing nonglioma brain surgery, or in good health (not recorded which).

The V call is TRBV12-3 or TRBV12-4, the J call TRBJ2-2; possible D gene TRBD1, 5 bases. Trimming cost V 3 bases and J 6 bases, with 8 bases left between them. There are 13 residues in the CDR3. In nucleotides, the CDR3 is TGTGCCAGCAGTTTTCAGGGATCCGGGGAGCTGTTTTTT. Its translation is CASSFQGSGELFF.

V usage is TRBV10-3 and J usage is TRBJ2-5; TRBD1 might be the D (5 bases). Germline values: CDR1 ENHRY, CDR2 SYGVKD. Trimming took 3 bases from V and 7 from J, leaving 6 bases between them. The CDR3 loop spans 11 amino acids. CDR3 loop: CAISDRGTQYF. CDR3 in DNA: TGTGCCATCAGTGATAGGGGGACCCAGTACTTC.

There are many counts of this clonotype. The chain employs TRBV4-1 and TRBJ1-4, with D unresolved. This CDR3 comprises 16 residues. V lost 0 bases and J lost 0, with 8 bases in between. Germline CDR1 reads MGHRA; CDR2 reads YSYEKL. CDR3 protein: CASSQELTATNEKLFF. DNA of the CDR3: TGCGCCAGCAGCCAAGAGTTGACGGCAACTAATGAAAAACTGTTTTTT.

This clonotype was seen more than once but under ten times. J is TRBJ1-2 and V is TRBV24-1, with 8 positions matching TRBD1. The germline gives CDR1 KGHDR, CDR2 SFDVKD. The CDR3 contains 13 residues. The trim removed 4 bases at V and 9 bases at J, leaving 6 bases unmatched. The CDR3 here is CATSDWTGSSYTF. The CDR3 region has the DNA TGTGCCACCAGTGACTGGACAGGGTCTAGCTACACCTTC.

This clonotype was observed a few times. This chain joins TRBV29-1 and TRBJ1-3; a possible D gene is TRBD1 (6 bases). This CDR3 has 13 amino acids. CDR1 and CDR2 from the germline V gene are SQVTM and ANQGSEA. Trimming took off 3 bases at V and 6 bases at J, with 12 bases between the two ends. CDR3 loop: CSVDLGHPNTIYF. The CDR3 DNA is TGCAGCGTTGACTTGGGACACCCAAACACCATATATTTT. The full variable domain, with the rest looked up from reference TRBV29-1 and TRBJ1-3, is SAVISQKPSRDICQRGTSLTIQCQVDSQVTMMFWYRQQPGQSLTLIATANQGSEATYESGFVIDKFPISRPNLTFSTLTVSNMSPEDSSIYLCSVDLGHPNTIYFGEGSWLTVV.